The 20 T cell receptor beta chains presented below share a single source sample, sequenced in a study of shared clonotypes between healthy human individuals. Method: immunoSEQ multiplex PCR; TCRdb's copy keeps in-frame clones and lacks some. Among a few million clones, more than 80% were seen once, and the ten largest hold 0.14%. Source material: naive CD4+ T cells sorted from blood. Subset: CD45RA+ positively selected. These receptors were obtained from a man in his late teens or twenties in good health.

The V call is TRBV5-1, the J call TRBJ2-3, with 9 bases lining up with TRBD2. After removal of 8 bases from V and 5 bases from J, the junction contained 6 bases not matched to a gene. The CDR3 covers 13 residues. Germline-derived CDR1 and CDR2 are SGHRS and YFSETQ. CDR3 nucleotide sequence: TGCGCCAGTACGGGACTAGCAAGAGATACGCAGTATTTT. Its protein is CASTGLARDTQYF.

CDR3 protein: CASSRGGTDTEAFF. DNA for the CDR3: TGCGCCAGCAGTCGAGGCGGGACTGACACTGAAGCTTTCTTT. The rearrangement joins TRBV4-1 to TRBJ1-1; weak D call: TRBD1 (5 bases). The V gene lost 6 bases and the J gene lost 3 bases, with 14 bases spanning the gap. Germline lookup yields CDR1 MGHRA and CDR2 YSYEKL. The CDR3 is made up of 14 amino acids.

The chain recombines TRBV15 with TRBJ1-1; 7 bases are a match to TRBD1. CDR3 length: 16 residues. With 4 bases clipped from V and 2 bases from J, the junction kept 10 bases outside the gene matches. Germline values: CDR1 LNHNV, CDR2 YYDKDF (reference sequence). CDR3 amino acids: CATSTSTGRGNTEAFF. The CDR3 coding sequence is TGTGCCACCAGCACTTCGACAGGGAGGGGAAACACTGAAGCTTTCTTT.

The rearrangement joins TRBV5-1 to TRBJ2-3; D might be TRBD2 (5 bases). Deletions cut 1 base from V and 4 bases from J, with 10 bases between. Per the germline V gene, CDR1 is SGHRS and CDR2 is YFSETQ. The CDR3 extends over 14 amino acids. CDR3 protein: CASSLSGKPDTQYF. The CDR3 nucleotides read TGCGCCAGCAGCTTGAGCGGAAAGCCAGATACGCAGTATTTT.

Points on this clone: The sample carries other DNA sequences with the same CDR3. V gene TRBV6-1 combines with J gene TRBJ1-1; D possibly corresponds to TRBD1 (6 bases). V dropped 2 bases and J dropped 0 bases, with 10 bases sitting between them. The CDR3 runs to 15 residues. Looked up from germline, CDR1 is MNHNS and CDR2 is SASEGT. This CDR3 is CASSEQGTMNTEAFF. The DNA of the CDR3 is TGTGCCAGCAGTGAACAGGGGACCATGAACACTGAAGCTTTCTTT.

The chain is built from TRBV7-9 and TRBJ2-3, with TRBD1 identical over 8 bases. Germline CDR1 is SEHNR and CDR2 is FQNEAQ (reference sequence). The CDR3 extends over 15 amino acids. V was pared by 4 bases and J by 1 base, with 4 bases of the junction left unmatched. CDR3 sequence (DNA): TGTGCCAGCAGCTCCCTGACAGGGGGCACAGATACGCAGTATTTT. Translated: CASSSLTGGTDTQYF.

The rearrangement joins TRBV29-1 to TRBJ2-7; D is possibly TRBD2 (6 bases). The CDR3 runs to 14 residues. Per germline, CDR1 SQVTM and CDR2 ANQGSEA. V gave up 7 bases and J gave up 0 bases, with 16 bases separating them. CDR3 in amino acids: CSAMLAGSSYEQYF. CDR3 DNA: TGCAGCGCCATGCTCGCGGGAAGCTCCTACGAGCAGTACTTC.

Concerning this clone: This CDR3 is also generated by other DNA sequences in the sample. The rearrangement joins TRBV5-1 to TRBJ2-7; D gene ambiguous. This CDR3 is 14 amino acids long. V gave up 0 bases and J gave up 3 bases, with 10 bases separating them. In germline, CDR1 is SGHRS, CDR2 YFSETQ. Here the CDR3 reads CASSLDGTSYEQYF. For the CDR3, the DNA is TGCGCCAGCAGCTTGGATGGCACCAGCTACGAGCAGTACTTC.

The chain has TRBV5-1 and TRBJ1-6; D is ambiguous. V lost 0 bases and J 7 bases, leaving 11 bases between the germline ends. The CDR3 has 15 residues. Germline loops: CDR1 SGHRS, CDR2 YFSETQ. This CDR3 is CASSLDRTENSPLHF. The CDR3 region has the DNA TGCGCCAGCAGCTTGGATAGGACGGAAAATTCACCCCTCCACTTT.

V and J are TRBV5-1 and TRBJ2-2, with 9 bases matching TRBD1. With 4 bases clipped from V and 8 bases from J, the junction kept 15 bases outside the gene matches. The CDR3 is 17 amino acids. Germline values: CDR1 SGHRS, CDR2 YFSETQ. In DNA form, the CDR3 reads TGCGCCAGCAGCCAAGCATACCGCGACAGGGGGTCGGGGGAGCTGTTTTTT. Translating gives CASSQAYRDRGSGELFF.

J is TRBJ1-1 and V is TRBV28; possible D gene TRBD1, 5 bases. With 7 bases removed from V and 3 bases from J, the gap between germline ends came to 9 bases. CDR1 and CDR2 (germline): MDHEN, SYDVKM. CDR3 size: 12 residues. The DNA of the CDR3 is TGTGCCAGCAACGAGGGGTACACTGAAGCTTTCTTT. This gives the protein CASNEGYTEAFF.

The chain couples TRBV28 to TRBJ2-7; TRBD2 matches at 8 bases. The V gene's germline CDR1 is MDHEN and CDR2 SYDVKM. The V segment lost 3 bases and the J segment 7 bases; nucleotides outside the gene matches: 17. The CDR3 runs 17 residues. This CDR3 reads CASSFNRRAAGAGEQYF. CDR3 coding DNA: TGTGCCAGCAGTTTTAATAGGCGTGCAGCGGGGGCGGGTGAGCAGTACTTC.

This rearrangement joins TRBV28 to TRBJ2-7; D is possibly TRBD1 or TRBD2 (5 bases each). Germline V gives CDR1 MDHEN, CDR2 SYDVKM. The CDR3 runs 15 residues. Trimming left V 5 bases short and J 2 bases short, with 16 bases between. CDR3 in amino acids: CASSLSGTLTYEQYF. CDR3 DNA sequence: TGTGCCAGCAGTCTTTCTGGGACGTTGACCTACGAGCAGTACTTC.

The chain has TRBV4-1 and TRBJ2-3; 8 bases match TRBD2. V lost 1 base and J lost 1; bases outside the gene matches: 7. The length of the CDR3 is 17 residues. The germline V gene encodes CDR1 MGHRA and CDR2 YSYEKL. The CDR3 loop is CASSQGGSGARTDTQYF. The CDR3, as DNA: TGCGCCAGCAGCCAAGGAGGTAGCGGGGCTCGCACAGATACGCAGTATTTT.

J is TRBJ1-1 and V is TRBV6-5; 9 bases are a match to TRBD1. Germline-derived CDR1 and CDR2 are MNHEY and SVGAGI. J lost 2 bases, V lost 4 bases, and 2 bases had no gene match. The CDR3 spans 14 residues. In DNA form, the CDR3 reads TGTGCCAGCAGTTTGGGACAGGGCAACACTGAAGCTTTCTTT. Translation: CASSLGQGNTEAFF.

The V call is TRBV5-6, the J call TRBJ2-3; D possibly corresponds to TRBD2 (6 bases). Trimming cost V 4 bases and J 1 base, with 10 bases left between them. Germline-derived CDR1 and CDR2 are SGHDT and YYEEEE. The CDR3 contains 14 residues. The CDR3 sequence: CASSLVAGTDTQYF. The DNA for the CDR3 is TGTGCCAGCAGCCTCGTAGCGGGCACAGATACGCAGTATTTT.

The chain's CDR3 is CASSSRQRTDTQYF. As DNA, the CDR3 is TGTGCCAGCAGCTCCCGACAGCGCACAGATACGCAGTATTTT. The chain couples TRBV7-8 to TRBJ2-3; D might be TRBD1 (5 bases). V dropped 4 bases and J dropped 1 base, with 9 bases sitting between them. This CDR3 region has 14 residues. Germline values: CDR1 SGHVS, CDR2 FQNEAQ.

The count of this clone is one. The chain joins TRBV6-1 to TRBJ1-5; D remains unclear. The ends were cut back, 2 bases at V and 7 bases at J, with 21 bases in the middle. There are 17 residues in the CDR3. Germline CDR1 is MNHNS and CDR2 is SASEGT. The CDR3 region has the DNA TGTGCCAGCAGTGAAATGTGGAACACTCTAAGTGGCCAGCCCCAGCATTTT. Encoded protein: CASSEMWNTLSGQPQHF.

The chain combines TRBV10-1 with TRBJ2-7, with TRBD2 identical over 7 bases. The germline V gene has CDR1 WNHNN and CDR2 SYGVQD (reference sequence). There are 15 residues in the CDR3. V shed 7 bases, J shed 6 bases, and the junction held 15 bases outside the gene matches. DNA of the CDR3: TGCGCCAGCATAGCTATTCTAGGAGGGAGGGGCGAGCAGTACTTC. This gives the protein CASIAILGGRGEQYF.

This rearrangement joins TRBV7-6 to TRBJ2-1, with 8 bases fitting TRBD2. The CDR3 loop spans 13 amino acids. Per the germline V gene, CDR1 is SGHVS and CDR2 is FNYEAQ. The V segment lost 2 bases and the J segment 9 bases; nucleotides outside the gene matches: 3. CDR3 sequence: CASSLSGRGEQFF. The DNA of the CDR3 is TGTGCCAGCAGCTTATCCGGGAGGGGTGAGCAGTTCTTC.